These 16 T cell receptor beta chains share one sample of origin, sequenced in a study of blood T cell repertoires in COVID-19. Some clones are missing from TCRdb's copy, which holds only in-frame ones; the method was immunoSEQ multiplex PCR. The data show 150,000 or so clones, with 84% seen just once and 13% to 15% held by the top ten. Sequencing input: PBMCs or T cells enriched from blood (not recorded which). Every receptor here comes from a man aged 50-60 years who had recovered from COVID-19.

CDR3 amino acids: CAWSRRDRGHYGYTF. The CDR3 DNA reads TGTGCCTGGAGTCGGCGGGACAGGGGACACTATGGCTACACCTTC. V and J are TRBV30 and TRBJ1-2, with TRBD1 identical over 10 bases. Germline CDR1 GTSNPN, CDR2 SVGIG (reference sequence). Trimming took 2 bases from V and 3 from J; bases not matched to a gene: 6. This CDR3 comprises 15 residues. Filled out from reference TRBV30 and TRBJ1-2, the complete variable domain reads SQTIHQWPATLVQPVGSPLSLECTVEGTSNPNLYWYRQAAGRGLQLLFYSVGIGQISSEVPQNLSASRPQDRQFILSSKKLLLSDSGFYLCAWSRRDRGHYGYTFGSGTRLTVV.

The chain couples TRBV4-1 to TRBJ1-3, with D unclear. The germline CDR1 and CDR2 sequences are MGHRA and YSYEKL. The CDR3 spans 16 residues. The V end was cut by 1 base, the J end by 0 bases, with 10 bases between. The DNA of the CDR3 is TGCGCCAGCAGCCAAGTCGCGGGAGTCTCTGGAAACACCATATATTTT. Its translation: CASSQVAGVSGNTIYF.

The rearrangement links TRBV29-1 to TRBJ1-3; no clear D. The V gene's germline CDR1 is SQVTM and CDR2 ANQGSEA. The CDR3 consists of 12 residues. Trimming removed 5 bases from V and 0 bases from J, with 5 bases in between. The chain's CDR3 is CSVLVSGNTIYF. The CDR3 DNA sequence: TGCAGCGTTTTAGTCTCTGGAAACACCATATATTTT.

V is TRBV18 and J is TRBJ2-7; 9 bases align to TRBD1. From germline, CDR1 is KGHSH and CDR2 LQKENI. The ends lost 5 bases at V and 2 bases at J; junction bases unmatched: 7. This CDR3 contains 15 residues. Written as DNA, the CDR3 is TGTGCCAGCTCAACCGGGACAGGGAAACCCTACGAGCAGTACTTC. Amino acids: CASSTGTGKPYEQYF.

The chain has TRBV4-2 and TRBJ1-3, with a tentative D call TRBD1 (6 bases). Trimming removed 5 bases from V and 0 bases from J, with 14 bases in between. The CDR3 is made up of 16 amino acids. Germline V lookup: CDR1 LGHNA, CDR2 YNFKEQ. Here the CDR3 reads CASSYRDTYSGNTIYF. In nucleotides, the CDR3 is TGTGCCAGCAGCTACCGGGACACTTACTCTGGAAACACCATATATTTT.

The rearrangement links TRBV2 to TRBJ1-1; TRBD1 aligns across 7 bases. With 6 bases clipped from V and 1 base from J, the junction kept 8 bases outside the gene matches. The CDR3 loop spans 15 amino acids. CDR1 is SNHLY, CDR2 FYNNEI, per germline. DNA of the CDR3: TGTGCCAGCAGCGTCCCCGGGACAGAGAACACTGAAGCTTTCTTT. Encoded protein: CASSVPGTENTEAFF.

This chain uses TRBV30 with TRBJ2-3; possible D gene TRBD2, 7 bases. V was shortened by 2 bases and J by 5 bases, with 14 bases between the two germline ends. The germline gives CDR1 GTSNPN, CDR2 SVGIG (reference sequence). This CDR3 is built from 14 residues. The CDR3 nucleotides are TGTGCCTGGAGTATCCAAGGGGGGGGAGATACGCAGTATTTT. Amino acid sequence: CAWSIQGGGDTQYF.

V and J are TRBV6-6 and TRBJ1-5; D ambiguous. Deletions cut 5 bases from V and 5 bases from J, with 13 bases between. The CDR3 is 14 residues long. In germline, CDR1 is MNHNY, CDR2 SVGAGI (reference sequence). The CDR3 sequence is CASSPRREYQPQHF. The CDR3 nucleotides are TGTGCCAGCAGTCCCCGTCGGGAATATCAGCCCCAGCATTTT.

The chain combines TRBV30 with TRBJ1-2, with 8 positions matching TRBD1. The germline V gene has CDR1 GTSNPN and CDR2 SVGIG (reference sequence). With 2 bases clipped from V and 4 bases from J, the junction kept 15 bases outside the gene matches. The CDR3 is made up of 17 amino acids. CDR3: CAWSTRNSNRGFYGYTF. The CDR3 DNA is TGTGCCTGGAGTACTCGAAATTCGAACAGGGGGTTCTATGGCTACACCTTC.

This clone was detected a few times. V gene TRBV14 combines with J gene TRBJ1-1; TRBD1 matches at 7 bases. This CDR3 is 15 amino acids long. Germline V CDR1 and CDR2: SGHDN, FVKESK. V lost 4 bases and J lost 1; bases outside the gene matches: 6. CDR3 protein: CASSRLTGQNTEAFF. The CDR3, as DNA: TGTGCCAGCAGCCGTTTGACAGGGCAGAACACTGAAGCTTTCTTT.

This clone was seen only once. The rearrangement joins TRBV25-1 to TRBJ1-4, with 10 positions matching TRBD1. CDR1 is MGHDK and CDR2 is SYGVNS in the germline V gene. With 6 bases clipped from V and 5 bases from J, the junction kept 9 bases outside the gene matches. The CDR3 contains 16 residues. Here the CDR3 reads CASRTAGTGVNEKLFF. CDR3 nucleotides: TGTGCCAGCAGGACTGCGGGGACAGGGGTAAATGAAAAACTGTTTTTT.

This chain links TRBV5-5 with TRBJ2-7; weak D call: TRBD1 (6 bases). V lost 2 bases to trimming and J lost 3 bases, with 12 bases between them. The CDR3 sequence is 14 residues long. Germline CDR1 and CDR2: SGHKS and YYEKEE (reference sequence). CDR3 protein: CASSLDRSGYEQYF. The CDR3 DNA sequence: TGTGCCAGCAGCTTAGACAGGTCCGGCTACGAGCAGTACTTC. The variable domain in full, with the rest retrieved from reference TRBV5-5 and TRBJ2-7, is DAGVTQSPTHLIKTRGQQVTLRCSPISGHKSVSWYQQVLGQGPQFIFQYYEKEERGRGNFPDRFSARQFPNYSSELNVNALLLGDSALYLCASSLDRSGYEQYFGPGTRLTVT.

V and J are TRBV7-8 and TRBJ2-7; 9 bases fit TRBD1. The length of the CDR3 is 15 residues. The germline V gene has CDR1 SGHVS and CDR2 FQNEAQ. The trim removed 5 bases at V and 1 base at J, leaving 6 bases unmatched. The CDR3 sequence is CASSVGGTGSYEQYF. The CDR3, as DNA: TGTGCCAGCAGCGTCGGAGGGACAGGGTCCTACGAGCAGTACTTC.

The J gene is TRBJ2-1, the V gene TRBV24-1; tentative D call: TRBD1 (5 bases). The V end was cut by 1 base, the J end by 10 bases, with 7 bases between. From germline, CDR1 is KGHDR and CDR2 SFDVKD. The CDR3 spans 12 residues. This CDR3 reads CATSDFPGEQFF. CDR3 in DNA: TGTGCCACCAGTGATTTTCCAGGGGAGCAGTTCTTC.

CDR3 coding DNA: TGTGCCAGCCAGGTCCTAAGGGGCCCTGAAGCTTTCTTT. Translation gives CASQVLRGPEAFF. The chain joins TRBV12-3 or TRBV12-4 to TRBJ1-1, with a tentative D call TRBD1 (5 bases). V lost 8 bases to trimming and J lost 6 bases, with 16 bases between them. This CDR3 contains 13 residues.

This sequence joins TRBV11-1 and TRBJ2-5; 9 positions agree with TRBD2. The CDR3 sequence is 14 residues long. Germline CDR1 reads SGHAT; CDR2 reads FQDESV (reference sequence). Trimming at V came to 5 bases and at J to 5 bases, leaving 6 bases not matched to a gene. The CDR3 region is CASSKGLASETQYF. In nucleotides, the CDR3 is TGTGCCAGCAGCAAAGGACTAGCGTCTGAGACCCAGTACTTC.